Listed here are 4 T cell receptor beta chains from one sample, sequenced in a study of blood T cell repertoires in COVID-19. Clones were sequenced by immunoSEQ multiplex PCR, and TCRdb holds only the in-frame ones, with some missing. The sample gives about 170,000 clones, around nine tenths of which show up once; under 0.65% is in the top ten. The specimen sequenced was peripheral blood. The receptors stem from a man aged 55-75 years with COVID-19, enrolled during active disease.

CDR3 sequence: CASSLGQVTNEKLFF. The CDR3 coding sequence is TGTGCCAGCAGCTTAGGACAGGTGACCAATGAAAAACTGTTTTTT. V and J are TRBV7-8 and TRBJ1-4; a possible D gene is TRBD1 (6 bases). The CDR3 covers 15 residues. With 1 base removed from V and 5 bases from J, the gap between germline ends came to 11 bases. Germline CDR1 is SGHVS and CDR2 is FQNEAQ.

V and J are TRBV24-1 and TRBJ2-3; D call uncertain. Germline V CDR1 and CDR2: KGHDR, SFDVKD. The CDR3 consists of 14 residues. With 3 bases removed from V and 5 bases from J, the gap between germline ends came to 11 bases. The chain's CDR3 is CATSDPTIRDTQYF. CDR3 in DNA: TGTGCCACCAGTGATCCCACTATCAGAGATACGCAGTATTTT.

The CDR3 region has the DNA TGTGCCAGCAGCCAACAAGGGACAGGAGACTACGAGCAGTACTTC. Translated: CASSQQGTGDYEQYF. The rearrangement joins TRBV5-5 to TRBJ2-7; 8 positions match TRBD1. V shed 4 bases and J 3 bases; nucleotides not matched to a gene: 9. This CDR3 has 15 residues. Germline V gene sequence: CDR1 SGHKS, CDR2 YYEKEE (reference sequence).

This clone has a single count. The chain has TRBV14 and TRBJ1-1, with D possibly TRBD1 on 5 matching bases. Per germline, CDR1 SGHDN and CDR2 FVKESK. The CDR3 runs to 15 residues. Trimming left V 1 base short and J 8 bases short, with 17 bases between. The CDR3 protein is CASSQARLYRSEAFF. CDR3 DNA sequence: TGTGCCAGCAGCCAAGCCCGATTATACAGGTCCGAAGCTTTCTTT. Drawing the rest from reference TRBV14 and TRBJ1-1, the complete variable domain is EAGVTQFPSHSVIEKGQTVTLRCDPISGHDNLYWYRRVMGKEIKFLLHFVKESKQDESGMPNNRFLAERTGGTYSTLKVQPAELEDSGVYFCASSQARLYRSEAFFGQGTRLTVV.